This TCR beta chain stems from a study of blood T cell repertoires in COVID-19. Produced via immunoSEQ multiplex PCR; TCRdb's table is partial and in-frame only. This sample has fewer than 250,000 clones, with 88% found just once. Germline values: CDR1 SGHTA, CDR2 FQGNSA. The CDR3 length is 12 residues. Trimming took 5 bases from V and 3 from J, leaving 8 bases between them. The chain couples TRBV7-2 to TRBJ2-7, with a possible D match to TRBD2 (6 bases). Material for sequencing was peripheral blood. This TCR derives from a woman aged 60-75 years with acute or convalescent COVID-19. The CDR3 sequence is CASSLTSYEQYF. For the CDR3, the DNA is TGTGCCAGCAGCCTGACTAGCTACGAGCAGTACTTC.